This T cell receptor beta chain was recovered during a study of T cell responses to AZD1222 COVID-19 vaccine. As concerns this clone: The antigen is undetermined.

Whole-study results and caveats: Of spike-specific TCRs, nearly half reportedly target regions left unmutated in variants. Of the AZD1222 recipients, only 5 to 7 were seropositive at baseline.

Repertoires were generated with immunoSEQ multiplex PCR, while TCRdb's copy carries only in-frame clones and drops some. Among roughly 250,000 clones listed, approximately 93% were seen once. This material consisted of peripheral blood, taken on day 0 of AZD1222 vaccination. This TCR was sampled from an adult in good health.

The CDR3 protein is CSASTGGGVTDTQYF. The CDR3 DNA reads as TGCAGTGCTAGTACAGGGGGCGGGGTCACAGATACGCAGTATTTT. This chain joins TRBV20-1 and TRBJ2-3; 9 positions agree with TRBD1. The CDR3 runs to 15 residues. CDR1 and CDR2 (germline): DFQATT, SNEGSKA (reference sequence). The V and J ends lost 3 bases and 2 bases, in that order; junction bases with no gene match: 6.